A selection of T cell receptor beta chains follows, all from one sample in a study of blood T cell repertoires in COVID-19. Method: immunoSEQ multiplex PCR; TCRdb's copy keeps in-frame clones and lacks some. The sample contains roughly 300,000 clones, 80% to 95% of which appear only once. The sample was PBMCs or T cells enriched from blood (not recorded which). The source of these receptors is a woman in her 30s who had recovered from COVID-19. Both conserved end residues are part of each CDR3. The order of the fields is clone size, J gene, V gene, CDR3 length, D gene, CDR3 DNA, CDR3 protein. The D gene is left open where the match is weak. Clone size appears in some rows only: once, few, many, or a class for an expanded clone.

>.|TRBJ2-1|TRBV5-4|15|.
TGTGCCAGCAGCTTAGAACTCAGGCTAAACAATGAGCAGTTCTTC
CASSLELRLNNEQFF
>once|TRBJ2-1|TRBV2|14|.
TGTGCCAGCAATCAGGGTAAAGGAGTCAATGAGCAGTTCTTC
CASNQGKGVNEQFF
>.|TRBJ2-5|TRBV29-1|14|TRBD1
TGCAGCGTAGATCGGGACAGGGGGGGGGAGACCCAGTACTTC
CSVDRDRGGETQYF
>.|TRBJ1-1|TRBV28|14|.
TGTGCCAGCAGGGGGGAGGGGCGGAACACTGAAGCTTTCTTT
CASRGEGRNTEAFF
>.|TRBJ2-7|TRBV2|12|.
TGTGCCAGCGGAGGCCGGGACTACGAGCAGTACTTC
CASGGRDYEQYF
>.|TRBJ2-3|TRBV18|16|TRBD2
TGTGCCAGCTCACCACCGCTAGCGGAACTCACAGATACGCAGTATTTT
CASSPPLAELTDTQYF
>.|TRBJ2-1|TRBV2|15|.
TGTGCCAGCAGTCTCGGCGGGGACTCATACAATGAGCAGTTCTTC
CASSLGGDSYNEQFF
>.|TRBJ1-2|TRBV30|14|TRBD1
TGTGCCGGGTCCGGGACAGGGGGCGGCTATGGCTACACCTTC
CAGSGTGGGYGYTF
>.|TRBJ2-7|TRBV19|17|TRBD2
TGTGCCAGTAGTATAACTTCCCTCAGCGGGAGGGCTAAAGAGCAGTACTTC
CASSITSLSGRAKEQYF
>.|TRBJ2-7|TRBV7-9|15|.
TGTGCCAGCAGCCTATCTAGCGTTCTCTCCTACGAGCAGTACTTC
CASSLSSVLSYEQYF
>.|TRBJ2-1|TRBV6-5|15|TRBD2
TGTGCCATCCAGGGGGGGGTGGTAGCGGGAGGAGAGCAGTTCTTC
CAIQGGVVAGGEQFF
>few|TRBJ1-1|TRBV1|16|.
TGCACCAGCAGCCAAGATCACTGGCAGGGCTACACTGAAGCTTTCTTT
CTSSQDHWQGYTEAFF
>.|TRBJ2-6|TRBV28|16|.
TGTGCCAGCAGTGCTGGTGAGGTCTCTGGGGCCAACGTCCTGACTTTC
CASSAGEVSGANVLTF
>once|TRBJ2-5|TRBV10-3|12|.
TGTGCCATCAGTACGGGAAGAGAGACCCAGTACTTC
CAISTGRETQYF
>.|TRBJ1-2|TRBV15|18|.
TGTGCCACCAGCAGAGTTGGGGCTGGGGAACAGGGAGCCTTAGCTCGCACCTTC
CATSRVGAGEQGALARTF
>.|TRBJ1-1|TRBV28|14|.
TGTGCCAGCAGTACTCCTACAGGGATCCCTGAAGCTTTCTTT
CASSTPTGIPEAFF
>.|TRBJ1-5|TRBV28|14|TRBD1
TGTGCCAGCAGTTCGGGACAGGGGAATCAGCCCCAGCATTTT
CASSSGQGNQPQHF
>.|TRBJ2-7|TRBV28|12|.
TGTGCCAGCAGTTTAAGGCCCGGGGAGCAGTACTTC
CASSLRPGEQYF
>once|TRBJ2-5|TRBV7-2|17|TRBD2
TGTGCCAGCAGCTTAAATTTAGCGGGAGGCGTACAAGAGACCCAGTACTTC
CASSLNLAGGVQETQYF
>.|TRBJ1-2|TRBV29-1|11|.
TGCAGCGTTGTGGAGGCCTATGGCTACACCTTC
CSVVEAYGYTF
>.|TRBJ2-5|TRBV7-7|16|TRBD2
TGTGCTAGCAGCTTAGGGCTAGCGGGGAACCAAGAGACCCAGTACTTC
CASSLGLAGNQETQYF
>.|TRBJ2-1|TRBV27|15|.
TGTGCCAGCAGTTCACATAGTAATATTCGCGGTGAGCAGTTCTTC
CASSSHSNIRGEQFF
>.|TRBJ1-3|TRBV18|14|TRBD1
TGTGCCAGCTCTCGGGGACAGGACTCATCCACCATATATTTT
CASSRGQDSSTIYF
>.|TRBJ2-7|TRBV28|13|.
TGTGCCAGCAGTTTCGGGGGAACGAGCGAGCAGTACTTC
CASSFGGTSEQYF
>.|TRBJ2-3|TRBV19|14|TRBD2
TGTGCCTCGAGGAGCGGGAGTTTTGTAGATACGCAGTATTTT
CASRSGSFVDTQYF
>.|TRBJ1-6|TRBV13|14|TRBD1
TGTGCCAGCAGCGCGGGACAGGGGGTTTCACCCCTCCACTTT
CASSAGQGVSPLHF
>.|TRBJ2-1|TRBV30|14|.
TGTGCCTGGAGTGTAGGGCGGGTGGGGGACTCTGCGTTCTTC
CAWSVGRVGDSAFF
>.|TRBJ2-1|TRBV6-2/TRBV6-3|15|TRBD2
TGTGCCAGCCGCCGCCGGGCTAGCGGGAGATATGAGCAGTTCTTC
CASRRRASGRYEQFF
>.|TRBJ1-5|TRBV30|13|.
TGTGCCTGGAGTGATGACACCAATCAGCCCCAGCATTTT
CAWSDDTNQPQHF
>.|TRBJ2-1|TRBV11-2|18|.
TGTGCCAGCAGCCCAGCCCCCAAACGGGACAATGGTATGATTGAGCAGTTCTTC
CASSPAPKRDNGMIEQFF
>.|TRBJ2-1|TRBV6-2/TRBV6-3|16|TRBD2
TGTGCCAGCGGCCCCTTGACTAGCGGGTATTACAATGAGCAGTTCTTC
CASGPLTSGYYNEQFF
>.|TRBJ2-3|TRBV28|13|TRBD1
TGTGCCAGCAGATTCACAGGGGGAGATACGCAGTATTTT
CASRFTGGDTQYF
>once|TRBJ1-2|TRBV30|15|TRBD1
TGTGCCTGGGCCAAAAACAGGGGGCATTCGGTAGGCTACACCTTC
CAWAKNRGHSVGYTF
>.|TRBJ2-1|TRBV29-1|14|TRBD2
TGCAGCGTTGAATCTCGGGAGGTGCACAATGAGCAGTTCTTC
CSVESREVHNEQFF
>.|TRBJ2-7|TRBV20-1|14|TRBD1
TGCAGTGCCAGTTGGACAGGGGGAAATTACGAGCAGTACTTC
CSASWTGGNYEQYF
>once|TRBJ1-1|TRBV19|14|.
TGTGCCACTACATCCCAGGGTATGAACACTGAAGCTTTCTTT
CATTSQGMNTEAFF
>.|TRBJ1-1|TRBV4-3|19|.
TGCGCCAGCAGCCAAGATTGGGGCAGGGGACGTAGTGGGAACACTGAAGCTTTCTTT
CASSQDWGRGRSGNTEAFF
>.|TRBJ2-7|TRBV5-1|16|TRBD2
TGCGCCAGCAGCTTGGCGGGACTAGCGGACCCCTACGAGCAGTACTTC
CASSLAGLADPYEQYF
>.|TRBJ1-3|TRBV6-5|15|TRBD1
TGTGCCAGCAGTTACGGACAGGGGGCTGGAAACACCATATATTTT
CASSYGQGAGNTIYF
>.|TRBJ1-6|TRBV5-4|15|TRBD1
TGTGCCAGCAGCTCGCGGACAGGCGAGGGTTCACCCCTCCACTTT
CASSSRTGEGSPLHF
>once|TRBJ1-1|TRBV7-2|17|TRBD1
TGTGCCAGCAGCTTAGCCCGTCGACTCAGGGGGCTATCTGAAGCTTTCTTT
CASSLARRLRGLSEAFF
>.|TRBJ2-1|TRBV5-4|15|TRBD2
TGTGCCAGCAGCGTCGGACTAGCGGCCAACAATGAGCAGTTCTTC
CASSVGLAANNEQFF
>.|TRBJ1-2|TRBV30|15|TRBD1
TGTGCCTGGACCCCCCCGGGACAGAGTAACTATGGCTACACCTTC
CAWTPPGQSNYGYTF
>.|TRBJ1-5|TRBV10-3|12|.
TGTGCCGTTCAGGGTATCAATCAGCCCCAGCATTTT
CAVQGINQPQHF
>.|TRBJ2-1|TRBV7-9|17|TRBD2
TGTGCCAGCAGCTTAGTAACTGGACTAGCGGGTGTGTTGGGGCAGTTCTTC
CASSLVTGLAGVLGQFF
>once|TRBJ1-2|TRBV27|17|TRBD1
TGTGCCAGCAGTTTATCCGGGACAGGGAGCTCTAACTATGGCTACACCTTC
CASSLSGTGSSNYGYTF
>.|TRBJ2-1|TRBV27|13|.
TGTGCCAGCAGTTGGAATCAGGGGAATGAGCAGTTCTTC
CASSWNQGNEQFF
>.|TRBJ1-1|TRBV5-1|15|.
TGCGCCAGCAGCTTTCAGGGGCCCGAGAACACTGAAGCTTTCTTT
CASSFQGPENTEAFF
>.|TRBJ2-1|TRBV28|16|TRBD2
TGTGCCAGCAGTCGAGCTACTAGCGGGATTTACAATGAGCAGTTCTTC
CASSRATSGIYNEQFF
>.|TRBJ2-7|TRBV6-6|17|TRBD2
TGTGCCAGCAGTCCGGGACTAGCGGGAACCTTCTCCTACGAGCAGTACTTC
CASSPGLAGTFSYEQYF
>.|TRBJ2-2|TRBV24-1|14|.
TGTGCCACCCGGGGGGCCCCGAACACCGGGGAGCTGTTTTTT
CATRGAPNTGELFF
>few|TRBJ1-5|TRBV28|17|.
TGTGCCAGCAGTTCTCATAACAGGGCCTTTCGGGGTCAGCCCCAGCATTTT
CASSSHNRAFRGQPQHF
>.|TRBJ2-1|TRBV24-1|17|TRBD1
TGTGCCACCAGTGATGTATTTGACAGGGGGCTTCTGAATGAGCAGTTCTTC
CATSDVFDRGLLNEQFF
>.|TRBJ1-1|TRBV29-1|14|TRBD1
TGCAGCGCCCGGGACAGAAAAATGAACACTGAAGCTTTCTTT
CSARDRKMNTEAFF
>.|TRBJ2-1|TRBV5-4|14|TRBD1
TGTGCCAGCAGCTTCGGGACAGGGCTCTATGAGCAGTTCTTC
CASSFGTGLYEQFF
>.|TRBJ2-3|TRBV27|16|.
TGTGCCAGCAGTCCCACTAGCACTTGGACTACAGATACGCAGTATTTT
CASSPTSTWTTDTQYF
>.|TRBJ1-1|TRBV12-3/TRBV12-4|13|TRBD1
TGTGCCAGCAGTTACAGGGGGAACACTGAAGCTTTCTTT
CASSYRGNTEAFF